The entry that follows covers one TCR beta chain sequence. No antigen is known for it. The input lacks base qualities; no much larger clone sits a single base away. Using the deep immunoSEQ assay, TCR CDR3 regions were amplified from genomic DNA by multiplex PCR. Extracted genomic DNA from each cell subset was spread evenly across all wells of several immunoSEQ 96-well plates, with each plate serving as a replicate. For sorted subsets, each replicate PCR was loaded with approximately 190 ng genomic DNA, equivalent to 30,000 or so T cell genomes. The purified libraries were quantified using a Qubit 3.0 fluorometer, sized with a Bioanalyzer 2100, and then quantified again using the KAPA Library Quantification kit. Every immunoSEQ 96-well plate was sequenced on a separate single-read 150-cycle Illumina NextSeq 550 flow cell. The authors' analysis ran thus. The immunoSEQ output contained only junctional sequences without quality scores, so filtering could not match that applied to full-length reads. To assign V/J genes and CDR3, sequences were annotated using PyIR, a Python wrapper for IgBLAST v1.9, with IMGT germline references. Reads were filtered out if the reads had weak V/J assignments (E-value above 1e-6), no CDR3, stop codons, out-of-frame junctions, or ambiguous translated residues. A V3J clonotype was defined by an identical inferred V gene, J gene, and CDR3 amino acid sequence. Percentage overlap between repertoires was calculated by dividing the number of shared unique clonotypes by the size of the smaller repertoire. Three approaches were used to assess repertoire richness: RTK rarefaction, the Chao1 estimator, and Recon v2.1 estimates of unobserved clonotypes. OLGA was used to compute generation probabilities for all TCRbeta clonotypes that the gDNA method yielded from four donors. Sourced from immuneACCESS, this table was stored by TCRdb with only in-frame sequences that have V and J called. A share of the clones is absent; for the studies checked, an unresolved V gene accounts for under half, and the remainder has no known explanation. D and trimming were read from the DNA, whereas the V and J calls and clone size are those reported in that table. This sample has about 2 million clones in its table, and roughly 94% of those were observed once. The leading ten clones occupy about 1.1% of the sample.

Including the terminal cysteine and phenylalanine, the CDR3 comprises 13 residues. Only CDR3 DNA is held: 39 bases, read in frame from base 1. Trimming costs V 3 bases and J 0 bases, and their ends lie 5 bases apart. CDR1 LGHNT and CDR2 FRNRAP are derived from the germline V gene. The data were obtained in a study of shared clonotypes between healthy human individuals (dated by TCRdb to 2018 to 2021). For the study in its entirety: The cohort comprised a couple of women and three men aged 18 to 49 years. For each donor, three plates each were used for CD4 naive and CD4 memory, two plates were used for CD8 naive, and one plate was used for CD8 memory. Blood TCR repertoires of about five healthy adults were deeply sequenced to estimate repertoire size and the extent of clonotype sharing between individuals. Different laboratories and diverse techniques were used to prepare libraries and sequence TCR repertoires, to increase sequencing depth and limit assay-specific biases. Between about 0.8 and 9 billion PBMCs per donor were obtained by leukapheresis.

For the CD8 naive samples, CD45RO-negative cells were positively selected for CCR7, yielding a CD45RA+CCR7+ population from which TemRA cells were excluded. The donors were healthy, HIV-negative adults who had no recently reported acute infections or vaccinations. Every donor was a Caucasian adult living in Nashville, Tennessee, USA. After blood collection by leukapheresis, PBMCs were isolated using Ficoll-Histopaque density gradient centrifugation and then cryopreserved in the vapor phase of liquid nitrogen. Analytical flow cytometry was used to check the purity and quantity of each magnetically sorted T cell population. Genomic DNA was isolated from every sorted fraction and measured by UV absorbance on a Nanodrop 2000c. On the study overall, not on this receptor specifically: Based on pairwise subsampling, the degree of clonotype sharing among donors was expected to be affected by sequencing depth. Sharing across four donors was observed for roughly 5.4% of naive CD4, under 4% of naive CD8, 2% to 2.5% of memory CD4, and around 0.44% of memory CD8 clonotypes. Even with the large sequencing depth, rarefaction of the sorted-subset datasets indicated that sequencing was incomplete. Compared with non-shared clonotypes, clonotypes shared by all four sorted-subset donors had higher generation probabilities. Because the study included only a small number of donors, the genetic and exposure-history diversity represented was limited. Sampling was restricted to blood, and TCR repertoires in tissues likely differ from the TCR repertoires found in blood. Larger estimated clonotype richness was generally found for naive subsets than for memory subsets.

The TCR sequence derives from a man aged 18 to 30 in good health. The sample was naive CD8+ T cells sorted from blood. This sample's cell subset or site label indicates: CD45RA+CCR7+. The chain joins TRBV12-5 to TRBJ1-1; the D gene is unclear. The DNA sequence is given as TGTGCTAGTGGTTTTGACATGAACACTGAAGCTTTCTTT. This is translated as CASGFDMNTEAFF.